These 30 T cell receptor beta chains were all obtained from the same sample, sequenced in a study of blood T cell repertoires in COVID-19. Assay used: immunoSEQ multiplex PCR; TCRdb lists only in-frame clones, some missing. The sample lists 200,000 to 250,000 clones; approximately 91% were seen once. Sequenced: peripheral blood. The receptors were sampled from a woman in her thirties or forties with acute or convalescent COVID-19.

The V gene is TRBV6-5, the J gene TRBJ2-3, with 10 positions matching TRBD1. The germline CDR1 and CDR2 sequences are MNHEY and SVGAGI. There are 15 residues in the CDR3. Germline trimming cut 4 bases from V and 4 bases from J; bases unmatched to any gene: 5. CDR3 amino acids: CASSSDRGLSDTQYF. In DNA, the CDR3 is TGTGCCAGCAGTTCCGACAGGGGGCTCTCAGATACGCAGTATTTT.

This clone has more than one count but fewer than ten. V gene TRBV6-1 combines with J gene TRBJ2-5; TRBD2 agrees at 12 bases. The CDR3 runs to 18 residues. The V gene end was trimmed by 0 bases and the J gene end by 4 bases; junction bases not matched to a gene: 9. The germline gives CDR1 MNHNS, CDR2 SASEGT. CDR3 loop: CASSEATTPGLAGETQYF. The CDR3 DNA reads as TGTGCCAGCAGTGAAGCCACCACCCCGGGACTAGCGGGAGAGACCCAGTACTTC.

This clone was observed many times. The chain is built from TRBV12-3 or TRBV12-4 and TRBJ2-2; weak D call: TRBD2 (6 bases). CDR3 length: 13 residues. The V gene lost 5 bases and the J gene lost 6 bases, with 10 bases spanning the gap. CDR3 in DNA: TGTGCCAGCAGTGGGGACTCGTCCGGGGAGCTGTTTTTT. Its protein is CASSGDSSGELFF.

The chain couples TRBV20-1 to TRBJ1-2, with 8 bases matching TRBD1. The length of the CDR3 is 11 residues. Trimming cost V 7 bases and J 6 bases; bases outside gene matches: 4. Germline lookup yields CDR1 DFQATT and CDR2 SNEGSKA (reference sequence). CDR3: CSVEDRDGYTF. For the CDR3, the DNA is TGCAGTGTGGAGGACAGGGATGGCTACACCTTC.

Here the CDR3 reads CASSLTESGNTIYF. Written as DNA, the CDR3 is TGTGCCAGCAGTTTAACAGAGAGTGGAAACACCATATATTTT. V usage is TRBV6-6 and J usage is TRBJ1-3; D is ambiguous. The germline CDR1 and CDR2 sequences are MNHNY and SVGAGI (reference sequence). Trimming removed 4 bases at V and 3 bases at J, with 10 bases between. The CDR3 is 14 amino acids.

The chain has TRBV5-1 and TRBJ1-5; the match to TRBD1 covers 8 bases. The CDR3 runs 14 residues. The trim removed 4 bases at V and 2 bases at J, leaving 2 bases unmatched. The V gene's germline CDR1 is SGHRS and CDR2 YFSETQ. The CDR3 loop reads CASSEGQGNQPQHF. CDR3 coding DNA: TGCGCCAGCAGCGAGGGACAGGGCAATCAGCCCCAGCATTTT.

The V gene is TRBV6-6, the J gene TRBJ1-2; D call uncertain. This CDR3 has 12 amino acids. Germline V gene sequence: CDR1 MNHNY, CDR2 SVGAGI (reference sequence). Trimming took 4 bases from V and 5 from J, leaving 8 bases between them. The CDR3 DNA is TGTGCCAGCAGTTCCGGGAAATATGGCTACACCTTC. As protein: CASSSGKYGYTF.

This chain uses TRBV3-1 (or the pseudogene TRBV3-2) with TRBJ2-2; weak D call: TRBD2 (5 bases). The V end lost 4 bases, the J end lost 6 bases, and 12 bases lay between the germline ends. The CDR3 length is 14 residues. CDR1 and CDR2 from the germline V gene are LGHDT and YNNKEL (reference sequence). The CDR3 nucleotides read TGTGCCAGCAGCCCTCCGGGATGGTCCGGGGAGCTGTTTTTT. Translation gives CASSPPGWSGELFF.

V is TRBV29-1 and J is TRBJ1-4, with a tentative D call TRBD1 (6 bases). Germline lookup yields CDR1 SQVTM and CDR2 ANQGSEA. CDR3 length: 13 residues. V was clipped by 5 bases and J by 7 bases, with 14 bases between them. This chain's CDR3 is CSVSRGRGEKLFF. As DNA, the CDR3 is TGCAGCGTTTCCAGGGGCAGAGGTGAAAAACTGTTTTTT.

The rearrangement uses TRBV9 and TRBJ1-4; 9 bases align to TRBD1. This CDR3 is built from 14 residues. Germline-derived CDR1 and CDR2 are SGDLS and YYNGEE. The V and J ends lost 3 bases and 6 bases, in that order; junction bases with no gene match: 3. CDR3 DNA sequence: TGTGCCAGCAGCGCTCGGACAGGGGATGAAAAACTGTTTTTT. Protein product: CASSARTGDEKLFF.

This sequence joins TRBV2 and TRBJ2-3; the match to TRBD2 covers 11 bases. V shed 6 bases, J shed 1 base, and the junction held 6 bases outside the gene matches. The V gene's germline CDR1 is SNHLY and CDR2 FYNNEI. The CDR3 is made up of 16 amino acids. The DNA of the CDR3 is TGTGCCAGCAGAGAGAAACTAGCGGGGGGCACAGATACGCAGTATTTT. The encoded protein is CASREKLAGGTDTQYF.

The chain uses TRBV15 and TRBJ2-1, with no clear D. With 1 base removed from V and 0 bases from J, the gap between germline ends came to 7 bases. The CDR3 loop spans 15 amino acids. Germline loops: CDR1 LNHNV, CDR2 YYDKDF (reference sequence). The CDR3 DNA sequence: TGTGCCACCAGCAGAGTAGCTGCCTCCTACAATGAGCAGTTCTTC. Translation: CATSRVAASYNEQFF.

This clone was detected a few times. J is TRBJ2-2 and V is TRBV6-4; TRBD1 aligns across 8 bases. This CDR3 has 14 residues. Germline CDR1 is MRHNA and CDR2 is SNTAGT. V trimming: 4 bases; J trimming: 4 bases; junction bases outside the gene matches: 2. CDR3 DNA sequence: TGTGCCAGCAGTGCAGGGGGCGGCACCGGGGAGCTGTTTTTT. This encodes CASSAGGGTGELFF.

This clone appeared a single time. The chain employs TRBV5-4 and TRBJ2-3; D is perhaps TRBD2 (5 bases). CDR3 length: 13 amino acids. V lost 0 bases and J 4 bases, leaving 6 bases between the germline ends. The V gene's germline CDR1 is SGHNT and CDR2 YYREEE (reference sequence). The CDR3 protein is CASSLELADTQYF. The CDR3 DNA reads as TGTGCCAGCAGCTTGGAACTAGCAGATACGCAGTATTTT. Using reference TRBV5-4 and TRBJ2-3 for the parts outside the CDR3, the full variable domain is ETGVTQSPTHLIKTRGQQVTLRCSSQSGHNTVSWYQQALGQGPQFIFQYYREEENGRGNFPPRFSGLQFPNYSSELNVNALELDDSALYLCASSLELADTQYFGPGTRLTVL.

Note on this clone: The sample contains more than one DNA sequence encoding this CDR3. V and J are TRBV5-1 and TRBJ2-1; 15 bases agree with TRBD2. The CDR3 spans 15 residues. Trimming removed 3 bases from V and 7 bases from J; junction bases left unmatched: 2. Germline V gene lookup returns CDR1 SGHRS and CDR2 YFSETQ. The CDR3 DNA reads as TGCGCCAGCAGCTCCGGACTAGCGGGGGGGAATGAGCAGTTCTTC. Protein sequence: CASSSGLAGGNEQFF.

V and J are TRBV14 and TRBJ2-4; no clear D gene. V was clipped by 0 bases and J by 4 bases, with 7 bases between them. The CDR3 runs 14 residues. Per germline, CDR1 SGHDN and CDR2 FVKESK. CDR3 bases: TGTGCCAGCAGCCAAGACACAGTGAAAAACATTCAGTACTTC. As protein: CASSQDTVKNIQYF.

The chain has TRBV18 and TRBJ1-2; 9 bases line up with TRBD1. The CDR3 spans 17 residues. The V gene end was trimmed by 4 bases and the J gene end by 1 base; junction bases not matched to a gene: 10. CDR1 is KGHSH, CDR2 LQKENI, per germline. The CDR3 region has the DNA TGTGCCAGCTCACTAACCGGGACAGGGCCCCTTAACTATGGCTACACCTTC. Translated, it gives CASSLTGTGPLNYGYTF.

V and J are TRBV10-3 and TRBJ1-2; the D gene is possibly TRBD1 (6 bases). Germline V gene lookup returns CDR1 ENHRY and CDR2 SYGVKD. V lost 3 bases and J 5 bases, leaving 16 bases between the germline ends. This CDR3 spans 15 amino acids. The CDR3, as DNA: TGTGCCATCAGTGACCCAGGGGCCACAGAGTATGGCTACACCTTC. Its translation: CAISDPGATEYGYTF.

V is TRBV23-1 and J is TRBJ1-2; D is ambiguous. TRBV23-1 qualifies as an ORF whose function is uncertain. V lost 0 bases, J lost 6 bases, and 11 bases lay in between. The CDR3 extends over 14 amino acids. The CDR3 region has the DNA TGCGCCAGCAGTCAATCGGGCGGGAGGGATGGCTACACCTTC. It encodes CASSQSGGRDGYTF.

The chain is built from TRBV7-2 and TRBJ1-1; D unresolved. This CDR3 comprises 14 residues. Germline V gene lookup returns CDR1 SGHTA and CDR2 FQGNSA. Trimming pared 5 bases from V and 1 base from J, leaving 11 bases between. CDR3 sequence reads: CASSTSRRNTEAFF. CDR3 in DNA: TGTGCCAGCAGCACCTCCCGTAGGAACACTGAAGCTTTCTTT.

This clone was seen a handful of times. The rearrangement uses TRBV11-2 and TRBJ1-1; 8 bases line up with TRBD1. The J segment lost 11 bases and the V segment lost 2 bases, leaving 7 bases of the junction unmatched. CDR1 is SGHAT and CDR2 is FQNNGV in the germline V gene. The CDR3 runs 13 residues. The CDR3 here is CASSLRGRGLAFF. The CDR3, as DNA: TGTGCCAGCAGCTTACGCGGCAGGGGGCTGGCTTTCTTT.

The chain links TRBV18 to TRBJ1-1; D is unresolved. Trimming took 4 bases from V and 0 from J, leaving 6 bases between them. Germline assignment: CDR1 KGHSH and CDR2 LQKENI. This CDR3 region has 13 residues. CDR3 bases: TGTGCCAGCTCACTCCACTTGAACACTGAAGCTTTCTTT. It codes for CASSLHLNTEAFF.

This rearrangement joins TRBV4-1 to TRBJ1-5; 10 positions match TRBD1. The CDR3 spans 16 residues. With 0 bases clipped from V and 6 bases from J, the junction kept 5 bases outside the gene matches. Germline values: CDR1 MGHRA, CDR2 YSYEKL. Here the CDR3 DNA reads TGCGCCAGCAGCCAAGATAGTGGGACAGGGGTTCAGCCCCAGCATTTT. Translating gives CASSQDSGTGVQPQHF.

The chain carries TRBV5-1 and TRBJ2-4; the match to TRBD1 covers 7 bases. Germline lookup yields CDR1 SGHRS and CDR2 YFSETQ. The CDR3 is 15 amino acids. The ends lost 5 bases at V and 1 base at J; junction bases unmatched: 6. CDR3: CASRYQQGAKNIQYF. The CDR3 nucleotides read TGCGCCAGCAGGTATCAACAGGGGGCCAAAAACATTCAGTACTTC.

The CDR3 region is CASSSGYTGTGELFF. The CDR3 DNA reads as TGCGCCAGCAGCTCGGGATATACGGGCACCGGGGAGCTGTTTTTT. This chain joins TRBV5-1 and TRBJ2-2, with TRBD2 as a possible D gene (5 bases). V was clipped by 3 bases and J by 4 bases, with 13 bases between them. The germline V gene has CDR1 SGHRS and CDR2 YFSETQ. The CDR3 loop spans 15 amino acids.

The CDR3 spells CASSYRDRASTDTQYF. DNA for the CDR3: TGTGCCAGCAGTTACAGAGACAGGGCGAGCACAGATACGCAGTATTTT. V gene TRBV6-6 combines with J gene TRBJ2-3; 7 bases match TRBD1. Germline assignment: CDR1 MNHNY and CDR2 SVGAGI (reference sequence). Losses at the gene ends were 2 bases for V and 0 bases for J; bases not matched to a gene: 5. The CDR3 is 16 amino acids.

The chain is built from TRBV11-2 and TRBJ1-3; D is perhaps TRBD1 (5 bases). The germline V gene encodes CDR1 SGHAT and CDR2 FQNNGV. This CDR3 is 15 amino acids long. The germline V and J ends were trimmed by 5 bases and 2 bases, with 13 bases remaining between them. The CDR3 reads CASSPVRGAGNTIYF. Here the CDR3 DNA reads TGTGCCAGCAGCCCCGTCCGGGGGGCTGGAAACACCATATATTTT.

J is TRBJ2-7 and V is TRBV6-6; D call uncertain. The CDR3 is made up of 15 amino acids. Trimming pared 4 bases from V and 0 bases from J, leaving 13 bases between. Germline V gene sequence: CDR1 MNHNY, CDR2 SVGAGI (reference sequence). The CDR3 sequence: CASSWSAASSYEQYV. In DNA, the CDR3 is TGTGCCAGCAGTTGGTCGGCAGCTAGCTCCTACGAGCAGTACGTC.

The chain employs TRBV24-1 and TRBJ2-5; TRBD2 matches 7 bases. The CDR3 contains 18 residues. The trim removed 2 bases at V and 5 bases at J, leaving 16 bases unmatched. The germline V gene encodes CDR1 KGHDR and CDR2 SFDVKD. The CDR3 loop reads CATSDSPGPLTGGETQYF. The CDR3 DNA sequence: TGTGCCACCAGTGATTCTCCGGGCCCACTAACCGGGGGGGAGACCCAGTACTTC.

V is TRBV7-8 and J is TRBJ2-1, with 7 nucleotides matching TRBD2. The germline CDR1 and CDR2 sequences are SGHVS and FQNEAQ. V shed 0 bases, J shed 2 bases, and the junction held 4 bases outside the gene matches. This CDR3 comprises 16 residues. This chain's CDR3 is CASSLAVAGAYNEQFF. DNA of the CDR3: TGTGCCAGCAGCTTAGCGGTTGCGGGGGCCTACAATGAGCAGTTCTTC.